Each of the 21 T cell receptor beta chains below was sequenced from the same sample in a study of OX40 agonist ivuxolimab in advanced cancers. The protocol was immunoSEQ multiplex PCR, while the TCRdb copy is restricted to in-frame clones and leaves out a portion. This table holds tens of thousands of clones, roughly 90% found once. The sequencing here drew on CD4+ or CD8+ T cells sorted from blood, taken in a trial of the OX40 agonist ivuxolimab. Receptor source: an adult with an advanced solid tumor such as melanoma, head and neck, liver or kidney cancer.

Details on this clone: At the DNA level, this CDR3 is encoded by other sequences in the same sample as well. The chain carries TRBV5-1 and TRBJ2-5; unclear D gene. The CDR3 sequence is 11 residues long. Per the germline V gene, CDR1 is SGHRS and CDR2 is YFSETQ. V was shortened by 3 bases and J by 2 bases, with 2 bases between the two germline ends. For the CDR3, the DNA is TGCGCCAGCAGCTCTCAAGAGACCCAGTACTTC. Amino acids: CASSSQETQYF. Using reference TRBV5-1 and TRBJ2-5 for the parts outside the CDR3, the full variable domain is KAGVTQTPRYLIKTRGQQVTLSCSPISGHRSVSWYQQTPGQGLQFLFEYFSETQRNKGNFPGRFSGRQFSNSRSEMNVSTLELGDSALYLCASSSQETQYFGPGTRLLVL.

This rearrangement joins TRBV6-6 to TRBJ2-1, with TRBD2 identical over 8 bases. The V gene's germline CDR1 is MNHNY and CDR2 SVGAGI (reference sequence). The CDR3 runs to 16 residues. The trim removed 6 bases at V and 7 bases at J, leaving 14 bases unmatched. The CDR3 DNA follows: TGTGCCAGCAGCCCCCCGCGGGCGGGAGGAGAAAATGAGCAGTTCTTC. Protein: CASSPPRAGGENEQFF.

This sequence joins TRBV6-1 and TRBJ2-7; 10 nucleotides match TRBD1. The CDR3 extends over 14 amino acids. In germline, CDR1 is MNHNS, CDR2 SASEGT. V lost 5 bases, J lost 4 bases, and 5 bases stayed unmatched. The CDR3 DNA follows: TGTGCCAGCAGTATCGACAGGGGGCTGTACGAGCAGTACTTC. Its translation is CASSIDRGLYEQYF.

This chain joins TRBV4-1 and TRBJ2-1; 7 positions match TRBD2. Germline loops: CDR1 MGHRA, CDR2 YSYEKL. This CDR3 comprises 17 residues. Unmatched junction bases numbered 9, after V lost 1 base and J lost 3 bases. The CDR3 here is CASSQAVREILYNEQFF. The CDR3 bases are TGCGCCAGCAGCCAAGCCGTGCGGGAGATTCTCTACAATGAGCAGTTCTTC.

The chain has TRBV2 and TRBJ2-2; TRBD1 matches at 8 bases. Trimming cost V 6 bases and J 5 bases; bases outside gene matches: 8. The CDR3 is 15 residues long. Looked up from germline, CDR1 is SNHLY and CDR2 is FYNNEI. CDR3 DNA: TGTGCCAGCAGAACCGGGACAGGTGGTACCGGGGAGCTGTTTTTT. It specifies CASRTGTGGTGELFF.

The rearrangement links TRBV6-5 to TRBJ2-1, with D maybe TRBD2 (6 bases). Germline V CDR1 and CDR2: MNHEY, SVGAGI. Trimming stripped 6 bases from V and 4 bases from J, with 10 bases between. The CDR3 spans 13 residues. CDR3 in DNA: TGTGCCAGCAGACTGCGGGGATACAATGAGCAGTTCTTC. Protein: CASRLRGYNEQFF.

The V and J genes are TRBV14 and TRBJ2-3; 11 positions agree with TRBD2. The CDR3 contains 15 residues. Germline trimming cut 0 bases from V and 14 bases from J; bases unmatched to any gene: 10. Germline CDR1 SGHDN, CDR2 FVKESK. CDR3 sequence: CASSQDAPSGGRRYF. The DNA for the CDR3 is TGTGCCAGCAGCCAAGACGCTCCTAGCGGGGGGAGGAGGTATTTT.

V is TRBV19 and J is TRBJ2-3; D gene uncertain. Germline values: CDR1 LNHDA, CDR2 SQIVND (reference sequence). The germline V and J ends were trimmed by 4 bases and 1 base, with 6 bases remaining between them. The CDR3 totals 13 residues. CDR3 nucleotides: TGTGCCAGTAGTACGGTGGGCACAGATACGCAGTATTTT. Amino acids: CASSTVGTDTQYF.

The chain joins TRBV18 to TRBJ1-2; D is ambiguous. Trimming pared 2 bases from V and 8 bases from J, leaving 18 bases between. The CDR3 length is 15 residues. The germline V gene has CDR1 KGHSH and CDR2 LQKENI. In nucleotides, the CDR3 is TGTGCCAGCTCACCAGCGGTAGGGAAGCTAGAGGGCTACACCTTC. Translation: CASSPAVGKLEGYTF. Supplemented by reference TRBV18 and TRBJ1-2, the full variable domain reads NAGVMQNPRHLVRRRGQEARLRCSPMKGHSHVYWYRQLPEEGLKFMVYLQKENIIDESGMPKERFSAEFPKEGPSILRIQQVVRGDSAAYFCASSPAVGKLEGYTFGSGTRLTVV.

This chain links TRBV6-5 with TRBJ2-7; D uncertain. The CDR3 has 15 amino acids. The germline V and J ends were trimmed by 0 bases and 4 bases, with 13 bases remaining between them. In germline, CDR1 is MNHEY, CDR2 SVGAGI. As DNA, the CDR3 is TGTGCCAGCAGTTACTCCCCACTGTCCGGGTACGAGCAGTACTTC. Its protein is CASSYSPLSGYEQYF.

This chain joins TRBV7-2 and TRBJ1-2, with D possibly TRBD1 on 5 matching bases. The CDR3 extends over 14 amino acids. V shed 5 bases and J shed 8 bases, with 18 bases lying between them. In germline, CDR1 is SGHTA, CDR2 FQGNSA. The CDR3 is CASSPEGIIGGYTF. In DNA form, the CDR3 reads TGTGCCAGCAGCCCGGAGGGGATAATTGGCGGCTACACCTTC.

A note on this clone: One junction end disagrees with the germline gene, perhaps due to a read error. V gene TRBV6-4 combines with J gene TRBJ2-7, with D maybe TRBD1 (6 bases). Germline V gene sequence: CDR1 MRHNA, CDR2 SNTAGT. The CDR3 spans 10 residues. The CDR3 spells CASSGRGRMF. The CDR3 nucleotides read TGTGCCAGCAGTGGCAGGGGTAGAATGTTC.

The CDR3 DNA follows: TGTGCCAGCAGTATACGACAGGGATGGGTGCGGGAGACCGGAGAGACCCAGTACTTC. This gives the protein CASSIRQGWVRETGETQYF. J is TRBJ2-5 and V is TRBV28; D could derive from TRBD1 or TRBD2 (7 bases each). Germline assignment: CDR1 MDHEN and CDR2 SYDVKM. V was pared by 5 bases and J by 4 bases, with 29 bases between. This CDR3 has 19 amino acids.

This clone was recorded once. The chain carries TRBV18 and TRBJ1-2, with TRBD1 matching over 7 bases. CDR1 KGHSH and CDR2 LQKENI come from the germline V gene. V gave up 6 bases and J gave up 1 base; unmatched junction bases: 8. The CDR3 is 15 residues long. This CDR3 is CASSFRDSRNYGYTF. CDR3 nucleotide sequence: TGTGCCAGCTCCTTCCGGGACAGTCGTAACTATGGCTACACCTTC.

In DNA, the CDR3 is TGCGCCAGCAGCCTCACAGGGGGCACTGAAGCTTTCTTT. Amino acids: CASSLTGGTEAFF. The chain carries TRBV4-1 and TRBJ1-1; TRBD1 agrees at 8 bases. CDR1 is MGHRA and CDR2 is YSYEKL in the germline V gene. Losses at the gene ends were 4 bases for V and 4 bases for J; bases not matched to a gene: 2. This CDR3 is 13 amino acids long.

This clone was counted between two and nine times. The same CDR3 also results from other DNA sequences found in this sample. The rearrangement uses TRBV2 and TRBJ1-2; D unresolved. V was shortened by 3 bases and J by 4 bases, with 6 bases between the two germline ends. Germline V CDR1 and CDR2: SNHLY, FYNNEI. The CDR3 covers 12 residues. The CDR3 nucleotides read TGTGCCAGCAGTGAGTCCGGCTATGGCTACACCTTC. It is translated as CASSESGYGYTF.

This chain links TRBV7-9 with TRBJ1-6, with 9 nucleotides matching TRBD1. V lost 5 bases, J lost 7 bases, and 6 bases stayed unmatched. The V gene's germline CDR1 is SEHNR and CDR2 FQNEAQ (reference sequence). The CDR3 extends over 15 amino acids. In nucleotides, the CDR3 is TGTGCCAGCAGCCCCCGGGACAGGGTAAATTCACCCCTCCACTTT. Residues: CASSPRDRVNSPLHF. The variable domain in full, with the rest retrieved from reference TRBV7-9 and TRBJ1-6, is DTGVSQNPRHKITKRGQNVTFRCDPISEHNRLYWYRQTLGQGPEFLTYFQNEAQLEKSRLLSDRFSAERPKGSFSTLEIQRTEQGDSAMYLCASSPRDRVNSPLHFGNGTRLTVT.

V is TRBV10-1 and J is TRBJ2-3, with TRBD2 matching 7 bases. CDR3 length: 17 residues. CDR1 and CDR2 from the germline V gene are WNHNN and SYGVQD (reference sequence). V was pared by 6 bases and J by 2 bases, with 14 bases of the junction left unmatched. As DNA, the CDR3 is TGCGCCAGCAGCAAATTATGGGAGGGAATAGCCACAGATACGCAGTATTTT. The encoded protein is CASSKLWEGIATDTQYF.

The rearrangement uses TRBV28 and TRBJ2-5; 8 positions match TRBD1. Trimming took 5 bases from V and 5 from J; bases not matched to a gene: 4. The CDR3 loop spans 13 amino acids. CDR1 MDHEN and CDR2 SYDVKM come from the germline V gene. In nucleotides, the CDR3 is TGTGCCAGCAGTCTCCGGACAGGGGAGACCCAGTACTTC. This sequence encodes CASSLRTGETQYF.

This rearrangement joins TRBV2 to TRBJ2-7; D is ambiguous. Germline V CDR1 and CDR2: SNHLY, FYNNEI. The CDR3 covers 14 residues. Trimming pared 6 bases from V and 2 bases from J, leaving 14 bases between. Here the CDR3 reads CASRERLLAYEQYF. CDR3 nucleotides: TGTGCCAGCAGGGAGCGACTCCTAGCCTACGAGCAGTACTTC.

The chain recombines TRBV4-1 with TRBJ1-3; TRBD1 matches at 7 bases. Trimming removed 2 bases from V and 7 bases from J; junction bases left unmatched: 14. Per the germline V gene, CDR1 is MGHRA and CDR2 is YSYEKL. This CDR3 is 17 amino acids long. The CDR3 DNA is TGCGCCAGCAGCCAATTCGGACAGGAGCTTCTTGGGAACACCATATATTTT. The encoded protein is CASSQFGQELLGNTIYF.